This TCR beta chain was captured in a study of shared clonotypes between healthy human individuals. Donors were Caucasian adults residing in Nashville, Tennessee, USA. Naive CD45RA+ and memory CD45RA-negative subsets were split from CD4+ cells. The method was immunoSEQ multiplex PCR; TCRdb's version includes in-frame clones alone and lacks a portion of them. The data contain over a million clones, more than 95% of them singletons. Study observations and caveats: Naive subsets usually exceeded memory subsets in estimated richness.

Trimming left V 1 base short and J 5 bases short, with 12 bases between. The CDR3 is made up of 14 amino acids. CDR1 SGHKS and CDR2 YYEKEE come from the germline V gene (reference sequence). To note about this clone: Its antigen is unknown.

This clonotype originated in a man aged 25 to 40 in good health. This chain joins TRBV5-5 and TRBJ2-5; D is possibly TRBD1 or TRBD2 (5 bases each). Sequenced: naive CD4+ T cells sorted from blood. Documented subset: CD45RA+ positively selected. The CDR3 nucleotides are TGTGCCAGCAGCTTGCTGCTGGGGGTGGAGACCCAGTACTTC. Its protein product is CASSLLLGVETQYF.